This T cell receptor beta chain was sequenced in a study of blood T cell repertoires in COVID-19. The repertoire was sequenced with immunoSEQ multiplex PCR; TCRdb's copy has only in-frame clones and lacks some. Among over 150,000 clones listed, around 83% were seen once. Germline V gene lookup returns CDR1 MNHNS and CDR2 SASEGT. The CDR3 sequence is 17 residues long. The junction had 9 bases not matched to a gene; V was cut back by 4 bases and J by 0 bases. Material: peripheral blood. This clonotype was sampled from a woman aged 60 to 75 with COVID-19, enrolled during active disease. V gene TRBV6-1 combines with J gene TRBJ1-1; TRBD1 matches at 9 bases. CDR3 sequence (DNA): TGTGCCAGCAGTGTCCCCCGGGACAGGGAGTTGAACACTGAAGCTTTCTTT. Translation: CASSVPRDRELNTEAFF.